A single sample gave rise to the 14 T cell receptor beta chains below, sequenced in a study of T cell responses to AZD1222 COVID-19 vaccine. Produced via immunoSEQ multiplex PCR; TCRdb's table is partial and in-frame only. Among about 150,000 clones, 92% were seen once, and the ten largest hold 2.5% to 4%. Sample: peripheral blood, taken 28 days after the second AZD1222 dose. These receptors all stem from an adult who received the AZD1222 COVID-19 vaccine.

The chain carries TRBV9 and TRBJ1-3; weak D call: TRBD1 (6 bases). Germline V gene lookup returns CDR1 SGDLS and CDR2 YYNGEE. Trimming pared 3 bases from V and 0 bases from J, leaving 13 bases between. CDR3 size: 16 residues. CDR3 sequence reads: CASSALWDISGNTIYF. The DNA of the CDR3 is TGTGCCAGCAGCGCCCTTTGGGACATCTCTGGAAACACCATATATTTT.

This chain connects TRBV11-2 to TRBJ1-6, with 8 bases fitting TRBD1. From germline, CDR1 is SGHAT and CDR2 FQNNGV. Trimming took 5 bases from V and 4 from J; bases not matched to a gene: 7. This CDR3 region has 16 residues. The CDR3 spells CASSKQGDGYNSPLHF. CDR3 bases: TGTGCCAGCAGCAAACAGGGGGACGGTTATAATTCACCCCTCCACTTT. Looking up the rest from reference TRBV11-2 and TRBJ1-6 gives the full variable domain: EAGVAQSPRYKIIEKRQSVAFWCNPISGHATLYWYQQILGQGPKLLIQFQNNGVVDDSQLPKDRFSAERLKGVDSTLKIQPAKLEDSAVYLCASSKQGDGYNSPLHFGNGTRLTVT.

This rearrangement joins TRBV6-2 or TRBV6-3 to TRBJ2-1; possibly TRBD1 for D (6 bases). V was pared by 0 bases and J by 4 bases, with 13 bases between. The V gene's germline CDR1 is MNHEY and CDR2 SVGEGT. The CDR3 runs to 16 residues. The CDR3 region is CASSYSGQGSYNEQFF. The CDR3 nucleotides are TGTGCCAGCAGTTACTCCGGGCAGGGGTCATACAATGAGCAGTTCTTC.

This chain joins TRBV7-9 and TRBJ2-5, with TRBD2 matching over 12 bases. The CDR3 consists of 17 residues. The V and J ends lost 6 bases and 5 bases, in that order; junction bases with no gene match: 13. The germline V gene has CDR1 SEHNR and CDR2 FQNEAQ (reference sequence). CDR3: CASSFALAGGPRETQYF. In DNA form, the CDR3 reads TGTGCCAGCAGTTTTGCCCTAGCGGGAGGGCCAAGGGAGACCCAGTACTTC.

The rearrangement uses TRBV11-2 and TRBJ1-3; D remains ambiguous. The length of the CDR3 is 18 residues. Trimming took 5 bases from V and 0 from J, leaving 20 bases between them. Germline assignment: CDR1 SGHAT and CDR2 FQNNGV. In DNA, the CDR3 is TGTGCCAGCAGCAAACCCTCCGCCGGTCGCAACTCTGGAAACACCATATATTTT. Residues: CASSKPSAGRNSGNTIYF.

The J gene is TRBJ2-2, the V gene TRBV7-2; D is undetermined. Trimming removed 8 bases at V and 4 bases at J, with 11 bases between. Germline V CDR1 and CDR2: SGHTA, FQGNSA. The CDR3 consists of 13 residues. As DNA, the CDR3 is TGTGCCAGCGCTAGGGCTACCACCGGGGAGCTGTTTTTT. Residues: CASARATTGELFF.

A single count supports this clone. V and J are TRBV6-5 and TRBJ2-7; D gene ambiguous. V was clipped by 6 bases and J by 4 bases, with 16 bases between them. CDR3 size: 14 residues. CDR1 and CDR2 (germline): MNHEY, SVGAGI. The CDR3 nucleotides are TGTGCCAGCAGCTATCTCCAGACTTCTTACGAGCAGTACTTC. Translated: CASSYLQTSYEQYF.

CDR3 residues: CASTGQGNTEAFF. The CDR3 nucleotides are TGTGCCAGCACCGGACAGGGGAACACTGAAGCTTTCTTT. The chain has TRBV12-3 or TRBV12-4 and TRBJ1-1; 8 bases fit TRBD1. This CDR3 is built from 13 residues. V lost 7 bases, J lost 1 base, and 2 bases stayed unmatched.

V gene TRBV24-1 combines with J gene TRBJ2-2, with D perhaps TRBD2 (7 bases). This CDR3 is 16 amino acids long. Germline V gene lookup returns CDR1 KGHDR and CDR2 SFDVKD. Trimming removed 7 bases at V and 3 bases at J, with 17 bases between. The CDR3 DNA reads TGTGCCACCAGCGCACAGGGAGGGAAATACACCGGGGAGCTGTTTTTT. This codes for CATSAQGGKYTGELFF.

This chain's CDR3 is CAWSLISYEQYF. CDR3 nucleotide sequence: TGTGCCTGGAGTCTCATCTCCTACGAGCAGTACTTC. The chain carries TRBV30 and TRBJ2-7; D not certain. In germline, CDR1 is GTSNPN, CDR2 SVGIG (reference sequence). V shed 2 bases and J shed 0 bases, with 5 bases lying between them. The CDR3 loop spans 12 amino acids. The full variable domain, completed using reference TRBV30 and TRBJ2-7, is SQTIHQWPATLVQPVGSPLSLECTVEGTSNPNLYWYRQAAGRGLQLLFYSVGIGQISSEVPQNLSASRPQDRQFILSSKKLLLSDSGFYLCAWSLISYEQYFGPGTRLTVT.

Here the CDR3 DNA reads TGTGCCAGCAGCCACGCCAACCAAGAGACCCAGTACTTC. It codes for CASSHANQETQYF. This sequence joins TRBV11-1 and TRBJ2-5; unclear D gene. Germline-derived CDR1 and CDR2 are SGHAT and FQDESV (reference sequence). This CDR3 has 13 residues. Trimming cost V 5 bases and J 0 bases, with 7 bases left between them.

This clone was detected a few times. The rearrangement links TRBV7-2 to TRBJ2-2; D remains ambiguous. V lost 5 bases and J lost 0, with 10 bases in between. This CDR3 has 15 amino acids. CDR1 and CDR2 from the germline V gene are SGHTA and FQGNSA. The CDR3, as DNA: TGTGCCAGCAGCCCGTCCTATACGAACACCGGGGAGCTGTTTTTT. It yields the protein CASSPSYTNTGELFF. The complete variable domain, with remaining parts taken from reference TRBV7-2 and TRBJ2-2, reads GAGVSQSPSNKVTEKGKDVELRCDPISGHTALYWYRQSLGQGLEFLIYFQGNSAPDKSGLPSDRFSAERTGGSVSTLTIQRTQQEDSAVYLCASSPSYTNTGELFFGEGSRLTVL.

The chain links TRBV19 to TRBJ1-5, with 8 bases fitting TRBD1. The CDR3 spans 16 residues. Germline V gene sequence: CDR1 LNHDA, CDR2 SQIVND (reference sequence). The J segment lost 6 bases and the V segment lost 7 bases, leaving 14 bases of the junction unmatched. The CDR3 loop reads CASTRTGTEVGQPQHF. As DNA, the CDR3 is TGTGCCAGTACCCGGACAGGGACAGAGGTAGGTCAGCCCCAGCATTTT.

The rearrangement links TRBV5-8 to TRBJ2-3, with no clear D. Germline CDR1 and CDR2: SGHTS and YDEGEE. The CDR3 has 13 amino acids. The V end lost 0 bases, the J end lost 6 bases, and 8 bases lay between the germline ends. Here the CDR3 reads CASSLGTTDTQYF. Written as DNA, the CDR3 is TGTGCCAGCAGCTTGGGGACCACGGATACGCAGTATTTT.